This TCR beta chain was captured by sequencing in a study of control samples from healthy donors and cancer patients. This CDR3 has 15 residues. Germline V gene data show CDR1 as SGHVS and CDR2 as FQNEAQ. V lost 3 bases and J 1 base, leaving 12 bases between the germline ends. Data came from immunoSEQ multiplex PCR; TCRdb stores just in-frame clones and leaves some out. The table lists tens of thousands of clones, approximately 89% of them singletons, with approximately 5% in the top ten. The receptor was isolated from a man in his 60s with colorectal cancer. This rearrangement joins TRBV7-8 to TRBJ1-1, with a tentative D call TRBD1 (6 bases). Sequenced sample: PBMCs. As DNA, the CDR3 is TGTGCCAGCAGCTTGGGGGGACACCCGAACACTGAAGCTTTCTTT. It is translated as CASSLGGHPNTEAFF.